The rows below give T cell receptor beta chains drawn from one sample of a study of blood T cell repertoires in COVID-19. Clones were sequenced by immunoSEQ multiplex PCR, and TCRdb holds only the in-frame ones, with some missing. The table records fewer than 250,000 clones, 70% to 90% of them present only once. Sequencing was carried out using peripheral blood. The receptors were sampled from a man in his fifties or sixties with COVID-19, enrolled during active disease. Each CDR3 is given with its conserved first and last residue. A D gene is named only where the DNA matches it firmly. The size of a clone is reported for some rows only, either as once, few or many, or as a class for expanded clones.

size: -; D: -; V: TRBV6-5; J: TRBJ1-2; DNA: TGTGCCAGCAGTTACTCATTGCTAGACTATGGCTACACCTTC; CDR3: CASSYSLLDYGYTF
size: -; D: TRBD1; V: TRBV30; J: TRBJ2-5; DNA: TGTGCCGGGACAGGAGGGGAGACCCAGTACTTC; CDR3: CAGTGGETQYF
size: -; D: -; V: TRBV3-1/TRBV3-2; J: TRBJ2-1; DNA: TGTGCCAGCAGCCAAGAGGGGATGAGGGCTGAGCAGTTCTTC; CDR3: CASSQEGMRAEQFF
size: few; D: -; V: TRBV19; J: TRBJ1-5; DNA: TGTGCCAGTATCCAGACCCCATTGGGGGGTCAGCCCCAGCATTTT; CDR3: CASIQTPLGGQPQHF
size: -; D: -; V: TRBV19; J: TRBJ1-2; DNA: TGTGCCAGTAGTATAGGATCGATGGCAGTGTATGGCTACACCTTC; CDR3: CASSIGSMAVYGYTF
size: few; D: TRBD1; V: TRBV10-3; J: TRBJ2-1; DNA: TGTGCCATCCAGGGGGTCTACAATGAGCAGTTCTTC; CDR3: CAIQGVYNEQFF
size: -; D: TRBD2; V: TRBV9; J: TRBJ2-2; DNA: TGTGCCAGCAGCGGGGTAGCGGGAGGCAACACCGGGGAGCTGTTTTTT; CDR3: CASSGVAGGNTGELFF
size: -; D: TRBD2; V: TRBV5-4; J: TRBJ2-7; DNA: TGTGCCAGCAGCTTGTCGGGACTAGCGGATTACAGGGCGTACTTC; CDR3: CASSLSGLADYRAYF
size: -; D: -; V: TRBV9; J: TRBJ2-5; DNA: TGTGCCAGCAGCATAAGGGGGGGTAGCGGAGGACAAGAGACCCAGTACTTC; CDR3: CASSIRGGSGGQETQYF
size: few; D: -; V: TRBV27; J: TRBJ1-1; DNA: TGTGCCAGCATTCCGTGGCGGGGGAGCACTGAAGCTTTCTTT; CDR3: CASIPWRGSTEAFF
size: once; D: TRBD1; V: TRBV28; J: TRBJ1-3; DNA: TGTGCCAGCAGACGACAGGGGACCGCTGGAAACACCATATATTTT; CDR3: CASRRQGTAGNTIYF
size: -; D: -; V: TRBV18; J: TRBJ1-1; DNA: TGTGCCAGCTCCGCCACGGACAGTTACACTGAAGCTTTCTTT; CDR3: CASSATDSYTEAFF
size: -; D: TRBD2; V: TRBV11-2; J: TRBJ2-5; DNA: TGTGCCAGCAGCCCCGTGGGGGGAGCGGGGGAGACCCAGTACTTC; CDR3: CASSPVGGAGETQYF
size: -; D: -; V: TRBV14; J: TRBJ2-7; DNA: TGTGCCAGCAGCCTCATGGCGGGGCGCTACGAGCAGTACTTC; CDR3: CASSLMAGRYEQYF
size: -; D: -; V: TRBV6-5; J: TRBJ2-1; DNA: TGTGCCAGCATAAGGACAGCTTACAATGAGCAGTTCTTC; CDR3: CASIRTAYNEQFF
size: few; D: -; V: TRBV4-1; J: TRBJ2-2; DNA: TGCGCCAGCAGCCAAGCGAATCTAGTGATGACCGGGGAGCTGTTTTTT; CDR3: CASSQANLVMTGELFF
size: -; D: -; V: TRBV10-3; J: TRBJ2-1; DNA: TGTGCCGCCTCCGTTAGTTCTCAGCAGTTCTTC; CDR3: CAASVSSQQFF
size: -; D: -; V: TRBV3-1/TRBV3-2; J: TRBJ2-6; DNA: TGTGCCAGCAGCCATGCCACCAGGGGTAGCGGGGCCAACGTCCTGACTTTC; CDR3: CASSHATRGSGANVLTF
size: -; D: -; V: TRBV5-4; J: TRBJ2-4; DNA: TGTGCCAGCAGCTTGGACAGGGGACTGCAAAACATTCAGTACTTC; CDR3: CASSLDRGLQNIQYF
size: once; D: TRBD1; V: TRBV9; J: TRBJ1-2; DNA: TGTGCCAGCAGCCTCAGGGGGTCAGCTAACTATGGCTACACCTTC; CDR3: CASSLRGSANYGYTF
size: -; D: TRBD2; V: TRBV2; J: TRBJ2-3; DNA: TGTGCCAGCGGAGAGGGAGGGTGGACAGATACGCAGTATTTT; CDR3: CASGEGGWTDTQYF
size: -; D: -; V: TRBV2; J: TRBJ1-1; DNA: TGTGCCAGCAGTGAACTCTTGGCGGGGAGCACTGAAGCTTTCTTT; CDR3: CASSELLAGSTEAFF
size: -; D: -; V: TRBV3-1/TRBV3-2; J: TRBJ1-1; DNA: TGTGCCAGCAGCCAGAGGGTAGAGAACACTGAAGCTTTCTTT; CDR3: CASSQRVENTEAFF
size: -; D: -; V: TRBV28; J: TRBJ1-2; DNA: TGTGCCAGCAGTGGCCGCTATGGCTACACCTTC; CDR3: CASSGRYGYTF
size: few; D: TRBD2; V: TRBV7-9; J: TRBJ2-3; DNA: TGTGCCAGCAGCCTTCCTGGACTAGCGGGAGGGCGAGCAGATACGCAGTATTTT; CDR3: CASSLPGLAGGRADTQYF
size: -; D: -; V: TRBV4-2; J: TRBJ1-4; DNA: TGTGCCAGCAGCCAAGATGTTGCAGGCCGATATGAAAAACTGTTTTTT; CDR3: CASSQDVAGRYEKLFF
size: once; D: -; V: TRBV6-1; J: TRBJ1-4; DNA: TGTGCCAGCAGTGAGCAGGGGAGATTAAGTGAAAAACTGTTTTTT; CDR3: CASSEQGRLSEKLFF
size: -; D: TRBD1; V: TRBV6-2/TRBV6-3; J: TRBJ1-5; DNA: TGTGCCAGCAGTTACGGGGCGGACAGGGGTCAGCCCCAGCATTTT; CDR3: CASSYGADRGQPQHF
size: -; D: -; V: TRBV10-3; J: TRBJ2-6; DNA: TGTGCCATCAGTGATAAGGGGTCCGGGGCCAACGTCCTGACTTTC; CDR3: CAISDKGSGANVLTF
size: -; D: -; V: TRBV30; J: TRBJ1-2; DNA: TGTGCCTGGAGGGATCCTCGGGGGGCCGCCGTGGTCTACACCTTC; CDR3: CAWRDPRGAAVVYTF
size: once; D: -; V: TRBV5-5; J: TRBJ1-5; DNA: TGTGCCAGCAGCTTGGTGCAGAATAGCAATCAGCCCCAGCATTTT; CDR3: CASSLVQNSNQPQHF